Listed below are T cell receptor beta chains from one sample, sequenced in a study of long-term antiretroviral therapy in people with HIV. Sequencing was performed with immunoSEQ multiplex PCR; in TCRdb, only in-frame clones are kept and a portion is missing. The profile covers 20,000 to 25,000 clones, with around 80% appearing a single time and 8.8% taken by the ten largest. The sample was unsorted PBMCs, taken 1.2 years after starting antiretroviral therapy. The receptors derive from a woman aged 40 to 55 with HIV. CDR3s include the opening cysteine and the closing phenylalanine or tryptophan. A D gene is named only where the DNA matches it firmly. Some rows mark clone size as missing; the rest say once, few, many or name a class of expanded clone.

v_gene: TRBV28
abundance: few
j_gene: TRBJ1-5
len: 12
d_gene: TRBD1
CDR3aa: CADGQGRQPQHF
CDR3nt: TGTGCCGACGGACAGGGAAGGCAGCCCCAGCATTTT

v_gene: TRBV7-2
abundance: few
j_gene: TRBJ1-5
len: 13
d_gene: NA
CDR3aa: CASSFAGEQPQHF
CDR3nt: TGTGCCAGCAGCTTTGCAGGGGAGCAGCCCCAGCATTTT

v_gene: TRBV18
abundance: NA
j_gene: TRBJ2-3
len: 14
d_gene: NA
CDR3aa: CASSPSQGSDTQYF
CDR3nt: TGTGCCAGCTCACCCTCCCAGGGGTCCGATACGCAGTATTTT

v_gene: TRBV27
abundance: NA
j_gene: TRBJ2-7
len: 13
d_gene: NA
CDR3aa: CASSLQESYEQYF
CDR3nt: TGTGCCAGCAGTTTGCAGGAGTCCTACGAGCAGTACTTC

v_gene: TRBV11-2
abundance: NA
j_gene: TRBJ2-1
len: 14
d_gene: NA
CDR3aa: CASSLGSTYNEQFF
CDR3nt: TGTGCCAGCAGCCTCGGGAGCACTTACAATGAGCAGTTCTTC

v_gene: TRBV19
abundance: NA
j_gene: TRBJ2-2
len: 17
d_gene: NA
CDR3aa: CASSIIGATGNTGELFF
CDR3nt: TGTGCCAGTAGTATAATAGGGGCTACAGGGAACACCGGGGAGCTGTTTTTT

v_gene: TRBV5-4
abundance: NA
j_gene: TRBJ2-7
len: 15
d_gene: TRBD1
CDR3aa: CASSLGTGIYYEQYF
CDR3nt: TGTGCCAGCAGCCTCGGGACAGGGATTTACTACGAGCAGTACTTC

v_gene: TRBV30
abundance: NA
j_gene: TRBJ1-1
len: 13
d_gene: TRBD1
CDR3aa: CAWSDGTVSEAFF
CDR3nt: TGTGCCTGGAGTGACGGGACAGTATCTGAAGCTTTCTTT

v_gene: TRBV5-6
abundance: NA
j_gene: TRBJ2-5
len: 14
d_gene: NA
CDR3aa: CASSLGQAQETQYF
CDR3nt: TGTGCCAGCAGCTTGGGACAGGCTCAAGAGACCCAGTACTTC

v_gene: TRBV29-1
abundance: few
j_gene: TRBJ2-7
len: 13
d_gene: TRBD2
CDR3aa: CSVRLAGNYEQYF
CDR3nt: TGCAGCGTCCGACTAGCGGGAAACTACGAGCAGTACTTC

v_gene: TRBV10-3
abundance: NA
j_gene: TRBJ1-5
len: 14
d_gene: TRBD1
CDR3aa: CAIRGDSGNQPQHF
CDR3nt: TGTGCCATCAGAGGGGACAGCGGTAATCAGCCCCAGCATTTT

v_gene: TRBV7-2
abundance: once
j_gene: TRBJ2-7
len: 15
d_gene: TRBD2
CDR3aa: CASRQGLAGPYEQYF
CDR3nt: TGTGCCAGCAGACAGGGACTAGCGGGACCCTACGAGCAGTACTTC

v_gene: TRBV4-2
abundance: few
j_gene: TRBJ2-7
len: 16
d_gene: TRBD2
CDR3aa: CASSQETSGSFYEQYF
CDR3nt: TGTGCCAGCAGCCAAGAAACTAGCGGGAGTTTTTACGAGCAGTACTTC

v_gene: TRBV30
abundance: NA
j_gene: TRBJ2-5
len: 13
d_gene: NA
CDR3aa: CAWSYLAQETQYF
CDR3nt: TGTGCCTGGAGTTACCTAGCCCAAGAGACCCAGTACTTC

v_gene: TRBV6-5
abundance: NA
j_gene: TRBJ2-7
len: 14
d_gene: NA
CDR3aa: CASSYSVGAYEQYF
CDR3nt: TGTGCCAGCAGTTACTCGGTAGGGGCATACGAGCAGTACTTC

v_gene: TRBV28
abundance: NA
j_gene: TRBJ2-1
len: 15
d_gene: NA
CDR3aa: CASRPPGFPEREQFF
CDR3nt: TGTGCCAGCAGACCCCCGGGATTTCCGGAGCGCGAGCAGTTCTTC

v_gene: TRBV7-2
abundance: NA
j_gene: TRBJ2-3
len: 14
d_gene: NA
CDR3aa: CASSPRQLTDTQYF
CDR3nt: TGTGCCAGCAGCCCCCGACAGCTCACAGATACGCAGTATTTT

v_gene: TRBV9
abundance: medium-sized
j_gene: TRBJ1-1
len: 14
d_gene: TRBD1
CDR3aa: CASSVGGGGIEAFF
CDR3nt: TGTGCCAGCAGCGTAGGGGGAGGGGGCATTGAAGCTTTCTTT

v_gene: TRBV6-6
abundance: NA
j_gene: TRBJ1-1
len: 13
d_gene: NA
CDR3aa: CASTRNQDFEAFF
CDR3nt: TGTGCCAGCACCCGAAATCAGGACTTTGAAGCTTTCTTT

v_gene: TRBV11-2
abundance: NA
j_gene: TRBJ2-1
len: 15
d_gene: NA
CDR3aa: CASSSPPGPNNEQFF
CDR3nt: TGTGCCAGCAGCTCCCCCCCCGGCCCGAACAATGAGCAGTTCTTC

v_gene: TRBV14
abundance: NA
j_gene: TRBJ1-1
len: 15
d_gene: NA
CDR3aa: CASTQGQSMGFEAFF
CDR3nt: TGTGCCAGCACCCAAGGACAGTCGATGGGGTTTGAAGCTTTCTTT

v_gene: TRBV28
abundance: NA
j_gene: TRBJ1-2
len: 13
d_gene: NA
CDR3aa: CASSPRMGGGYTF
CDR3nt: TGTGCCAGCAGCCCCCGCATGGGGGGTGGCTACACCTTC

v_gene: TRBV29-1
abundance: NA
j_gene: TRBJ1-5
len: 13
d_gene: NA
CDR3aa: CSVAGPSNQPQHF
CDR3nt: TGCAGCGTAGCGGGACCCTCCAATCAGCCCCAGCATTTT

v_gene: TRBV5-1
abundance: NA
j_gene: TRBJ2-7
len: 15
d_gene: NA
CDR3aa: CASSFGWTASYEQYF
CDR3nt: TGCGCCAGCAGCTTCGGGTGGACGGCGTCCTACGAGCAGTACTTC

v_gene: TRBV6-5
abundance: NA
j_gene: TRBJ2-7
len: 14
d_gene: NA
CDR3aa: CASSYGGKIYEQYF
CDR3nt: TGTGCCAGCAGTTACGGGGGCAAAATCTACGAGCAGTACTTC

v_gene: TRBV28
abundance: NA
j_gene: TRBJ1-5
len: 12
d_gene: NA
CDR3aa: CASNIGFSPQHF
CDR3nt: TGTGCCAGCAATATAGGGTTTTCGCCCCAGCATTTT

v_gene: TRBV9
abundance: NA
j_gene: TRBJ2-1
len: 15
d_gene: NA
CDR3aa: CASSPTLRSYNEQFF
CDR3nt: TGTGCCAGCAGCCCAACTTTACGCTCCTACAATGAGCAGTTCTTC

v_gene: TRBV28
abundance: NA
j_gene: TRBJ2-7
len: 14
d_gene: NA
CDR3aa: CASSLGVNPYEQYF
CDR3nt: TGTGCCAGCAGTTTAGGTGTGAACCCCTACGAGCAGTACTTC

v_gene: TRBV7-2
abundance: NA
j_gene: TRBJ2-1
len: 11
d_gene: NA
CDR3aa: CASSLGAEQFF
CDR3nt: TGTGCCAGCAGCTTAGGAGCGGAGCAGTTCTTC

v_gene: TRBV6-5
abundance: few
j_gene: TRBJ1-2
len: 13
d_gene: NA
CDR3aa: CASSYIQGGGYTF
CDR3nt: TGTGCCAGCAGTTACATTCAAGGGGGAGGCTACACCTTC

v_gene: TRBV5-1
abundance: NA
j_gene: TRBJ2-1
len: 12
d_gene: NA
CDR3aa: CASSAHSEEQFF
CDR3nt: TGCGCCAGCAGCGCCCACTCGGAAGAGCAGTTCTTC

v_gene: TRBV9
abundance: NA
j_gene: TRBJ2-7
len: 17
d_gene: TRBD2
CDR3aa: CASSVGGGLAGPYEQYF
CDR3nt: TGTGCCAGCAGCGTAGGAGGTGGACTAGCGGGACCCTACGAGCAGTACTTC

v_gene: TRBV6-5
abundance: NA
j_gene: TRBJ1-2
len: 15
d_gene: TRBD1
CDR3aa: CASSYSTGRMSGYTF
CDR3nt: TGTGCCAGCAGTTACTCGACAGGGAGGATGAGCGGCTACACCTTC

v_gene: TRBV5-1
abundance: NA
j_gene: TRBJ2-7
len: 15
d_gene: TRBD2
CDR3aa: CASSPGLAGVREQYF
CDR3nt: TGCGCCAGCAGCCCGGGACTAGCGGGAGTGCGGGAGCAGTACTTC

v_gene: TRBV14
abundance: NA
j_gene: TRBJ2-2
len: 15
d_gene: NA
CDR3aa: CASSQYAGVTGELFF
CDR3nt: TGTGCCAGCAGCCAATATGCAGGGGTCACCGGGGAGCTGTTTTTT

v_gene: TRBV11-2
abundance: NA
j_gene: TRBJ1-3
len: 12
d_gene: NA
CDR3aa: CASSTHGNTIYF
CDR3nt: TGTGCCAGCAGCACGCATGGAAACACCATATATTTT

v_gene: TRBV4-1
abundance: NA
j_gene: TRBJ2-1
len: 14
d_gene: NA
CDR3aa: CASSQLHRYNEQFF
CDR3nt: TGCGCCAGCAGCCAATTACACAGATACAATGAGCAGTTCTTC

v_gene: TRBV28
abundance: NA
j_gene: TRBJ2-7
len: 13
d_gene: NA
CDR3aa: CASSFPPRGEQYF
CDR3nt: TGTGCCAGCAGTTTCCCACCCCGGGGGGAGCAGTACTTC

v_gene: TRBV10-3
abundance: once
j_gene: TRBJ2-5
len: 13
d_gene: TRBD1
CDR3aa: CAIRDRAQETQYF
CDR3nt: TGTGCCATCAGGGACAGGGCTCAAGAGACCCAGTACTTC

v_gene: TRBV19
abundance: NA
j_gene: TRBJ1-2
len: 16
d_gene: TRBD1
CDR3aa: CASSAGGTGPIYGYTF
CDR3nt: TGTGCCAGTAGTGCGGGCGGGACAGGGCCTATTTATGGCTACACCTTC

v_gene: TRBV4-1
abundance: medium-sized
j_gene: TRBJ2-1
len: 15
d_gene: TRBD1
CDR3aa: CASSQEGQQYNEQFF
CDR3nt: TGCGCCAGCAGCCAAGAGGGACAGCAGTACAATGAGCAGTTCTTC

v_gene: TRBV11-2
abundance: NA
j_gene: TRBJ2-7
len: 16
d_gene: TRBD1
CDR3aa: CASSLGHRDRAYEQYF
CDR3nt: TGTGCCAGCAGCTTAGGTCACCGGGACAGAGCGTACGAGCAGTACTTC

v_gene: TRBV28
abundance: NA
j_gene: TRBJ1-4
len: 13
d_gene: NA
CDR3aa: CATHAGAAEKLFF
CDR3nt: TGTGCCACCCATGCAGGGGCGGCTGAAAAACTGTTTTTT

v_gene: TRBV28
abundance: NA
j_gene: TRBJ2-6
len: 15
d_gene: NA
CDR3aa: CASSLGASGANVLTF
CDR3nt: TGTGCCAGCAGTTTGGGGGCCTCTGGGGCCAACGTCCTGACTTTC

v_gene: TRBV13
abundance: few
j_gene: TRBJ1-2
len: 15
d_gene: TRBD1
CDR3aa: CASSRQTGTNYGYTF
CDR3nt: TGTGCCAGCAGCAGACAGACAGGGACTAACTATGGCTACACCTTC

v_gene: TRBV12-5
abundance: NA
j_gene: TRBJ1-1
len: 13
d_gene: NA
CDR3aa: CASGLIRGLEAFF
CDR3nt: TGTGCTAGTGGTTTGATACGGGGACTTGAAGCTTTCTTT

v_gene: TRBV2
abundance: NA
j_gene: TRBJ1-5
len: 13
d_gene: NA
CDR3aa: CASTRESYQPQHF
CDR3nt: TGTGCCAGCACGAGGGAGTCGTATCAGCCCCAGCATTTT

v_gene: TRBV5-8
abundance: NA
j_gene: TRBJ2-1
len: 16
d_gene: TRBD2
CDR3aa: CASRRPLAGLYNEQFF
CDR3nt: TGTGCCAGCAGGCGCCCACTAGCGGGACTTTACAATGAGCAGTTCTTC

v_gene: TRBV6-6
abundance: NA
j_gene: TRBJ1-5
len: 14
d_gene: NA
CDR3aa: CASSRVAGNQPQHF
CDR3nt: TGTGCCAGCAGCCGAGTGGCAGGGAATCAGCCCCAGCATTTT

v_gene: TRBV10-3
abundance: NA
j_gene: TRBJ2-2
len: 17
d_gene: NA
CDR3aa: CAISESSSARYTGELFF
CDR3nt: TGTGCCATCAGTGAGTCGAGCAGCGCAAGGTACACCGGGGAGCTGTTTTTT

v_gene: TRBV5-1
abundance: few
j_gene: TRBJ2-7
len: 14
d_gene: NA
CDR3aa: CASSLGAGLGEQYF
CDR3nt: TGCGCCAGCAGCTTGGGGGCAGGGCTGGGGGAGCAGTACTTC

v_gene: TRBV28
abundance: NA
j_gene: TRBJ2-7
len: 14
d_gene: TRBD1
CDR3aa: CASSSPGQGPEQYF
CDR3nt: TGTGCCAGCAGTTCCCCGGGACAGGGGCCCGAGCAGTACTTC